The next 11 T cell receptor beta chains were all read from a single sample in a study of T cell repertoires in cytomegalovirus infection. TCRdb reanalysed the reads using MiXCR and keeps one entry per CDR3 protein. The table lists about 740,000 distinct CDR3 sequences, 30% to 35% of them singletons, with around a sixth in the top ten. Their antigen targets remain unknown. The starting material was cultured PBMCs, obtained from culture after CMV antigen stimulation. These TCRs come from a human donor in good health (CMV status not recorded). Some clones in this sample may be carry-over from other donors' samples.

This clonotype was picked up a small number of times. V usage is TRBV2 and J usage is TRBJ2-3; weak D call: TRBD2 (5 bases). The germline V gene has CDR1 SNHLY and CDR2 FYNNEI. The V end was cut by 7 bases, the J end by 1 base, with 15 bases between. The CDR3 totals 15 residues. This CDR3 reads CASMRMERGTDTQYF. The CDR3 DNA sequence: TGTGCCAGCATGAGGATGGAGAGGGGCACAGATACGCAGTATTTT.

This chain connects TRBV6-1 to TRBJ2-7; D is unresolved. Germline CDR1 and CDR2: MNHNS and SASEGT. This CDR3 comprises 15 residues. Trimming removed 8 bases from V and 4 bases from J, with 21 bases in between. As DNA, the CDR3 is TGTGCCAGCGAAAGGCAGGACGTCCTTGGTTACGAGCAGTACTTC. Protein product: CASERQDVLGYEQYF.

This clonotype occurred a few times. The chain is built from TRBV20-1 and TRBJ2-5, with D hard to call. CDR1 and CDR2 (germline): DFQATT, SNEGSKA (reference sequence). This CDR3 region has 13 residues. V was trimmed by 3 bases and J by 6 bases, leaving 14 bases between them. In DNA, the CDR3 is TGCAGTGCTAGCCAGACCCTTAGACAGACCCAGTACTTC. Amino acid sequence: CSASQTLRQTQYF.

The table lists this clonotype with a count of one. V and J are TRBV6-2 or TRBV6-3 and TRBJ2-7; possibly TRBD1 or TRBD2 for D (5 bases each). The CDR3 contains 15 residues. V dropped 2 bases and J dropped 1 base, with 12 bases sitting between them. Germline V gene data show CDR1 as MNHEY and CDR2 as SVGEGT. DNA for the CDR3: TGTGCCAGCAGTTACGGGGGTATTCGGTCCTACGAGCAGTACTTC. As protein: CASSYGGIRSYEQYF.

This clonotype has ten or more counts. This sequence joins TRBV7-2 and TRBJ1-5; D might be TRBD1 (6 bases). With 5 bases removed from V and 0 bases from J, the gap between germline ends came to 8 bases. The CDR3 loop spans 14 amino acids. Germline V gene sequence: CDR1 SGHTA, CDR2 FQGNSA. CDR3 DNA: TGTGCCAGCAGCCGGACAGATAGCAATCAGCCCCAGCATTTT. It yields the protein CASSRTDSNQPQHF.

The table lists this clonotype with a few counts. The gene calls are TRBV20-1 and TRBJ1-5, with D perhaps matching TRBD1 (6 bases). CDR3 length: 16 residues. From germline, CDR1 is DFQATT and CDR2 SNEGSKA (reference sequence). V was pared by 2 bases and J by 5 bases, with 19 bases between. CDR3 sequence (DNA): TGCAGTGCTAGATTGGGGGCGGGGGCTCTCCATCAGCCCCAGCATTTT. Its protein is CSARLGAGALHQPQHF.

This clonotype has a handful of counts. This chain connects TRBV7-2 to TRBJ2-3; TRBD2 matches at 14 bases. CDR1 and CDR2 (germline): SGHTA, FQGNSA. This CDR3 has 16 amino acids. V lost 5 bases to trimming and J lost 3 bases; unmatched junction nucleotides: 4. As DNA, the CDR3 is TGTGCCAGCAGCCTACGACTAGCGGGAGGGACAGATACGCAGTATTTT. Its translation is CASSLRLAGGTDTQYF.

With regard to this clonotype: The junction does not match germline at one end; this may be a read error. The V call is TRBV6-1, the J call TRBJ1-1; 7 nucleotides line up with TRBD1. This CDR3 has 14 residues. Germline V gene data show CDR1 as MNHNS and CDR2 as SASEGT. The CDR3: CASRVRGMNTEASF. CDR3 nucleotide sequence: TGTGCCAGCAGGGTCAGGGGGATGAACACTGAAGCTTCCTTT.

The chain combines TRBV6-5 with TRBJ2-2; D unresolved. The length of the CDR3 is 14 residues. V was trimmed by 6 bases and J by 4 bases, leaving 12 bases between them. CDR1 and CDR2 (germline): MNHEY, SVGAGI. CDR3 amino acids: CASSLLHTTGELFF. The CDR3 nucleotides are TGTGCCAGCAGCCTTCTTCACACCACCGGGGAGCTGTTTTTT.

The genes are TRBV7-2 and TRBJ1-4, with D possibly matching TRBD1 (6 bases). The V and J ends lost 5 bases and 11 bases respectively, with 15 bases between them. The CDR3 spans 13 residues. CDR1 and CDR2 from the germline V gene are SGHTA and FQGNSA. CDR3 coding DNA: TGTGCCAGCAGCCAGAATGGAGGGGGGAAACTGTTTTTT. Translating it yields CASSQNGGGKLFF.

There are a few counts of this clonotype. The chain joins TRBV14 to TRBJ2-7; 11 bases align to TRBD2. This CDR3 has 15 amino acids. CDR1 is SGHDN and CDR2 is FVKESK in the germline V gene. Losses at the gene ends were 0 bases for V and 4 bases for J; bases not matched to a gene: 2. The CDR3: CASSQELAGAYEQYF. The CDR3, as DNA: TGTGCCAGCAGCCAAGAACTAGCGGGGGCTTACGAGCAGTACTTC.